Shown below are 17 T cell receptor beta chains from a single sample sequenced in a study of blood T cells in healthy people across ages. Using a J-beta primer mix together with a sample-barcoded 5' primer, a second PCR was run for 7 to 11 cycles. TCRdb re-analysed the 5' RACE reads in MiXCR, keeping a single row per CDR3 protein. The sample comprises hundreds of thousands of distinct CDR3 sequences, over 45% of which are singletons, and approximately 32% rests with the top ten. Source material: blood. The receptors derive from a woman aged 55-70 years in good health.

The J gene is TRBJ1-2, the V gene TRBV7-2; tentatively, D is TRBD1 (6 bases). Trimming shortened V by 8 bases and J by 1 base, and 8 bases separated the two germline ends. This CDR3 has 12 residues. Germline CDR1 is SGHTA and CDR2 is FQGNSA. The CDR3 nucleotides are TGTGCCAGCGCGGGACATAACTATGGCTACACCTTC. Its protein is CASAGHNYGYTF.

This clonotype was counted only a few times. V is TRBV6-5 and J is TRBJ1-2; D not certain. V was shortened by 0 bases and J by 5 bases, with 16 bases between the two germline ends. The germline gives CDR1 MNHEY, CDR2 SVGAGI. There are 16 residues in the CDR3. The CDR3: CASSYSQAAGIYGYTF. The CDR3 bases are TGTGCCAGCAGTTACTCCCAGGCCGCAGGAATATATGGCTACACCTTC.

The CDR3 DNA reads as TGTGCCAGCAGCCAAGATCAAACGGGACAGGGAATCAATGAGCAGTACTTC. Translation: CASSQDQTGQGINEQYF. J is TRBJ2-7 and V is TRBV4-2, with 9 bases aligning to TRBD1. J gave up 7 bases and V 0 bases, and 13 bases lay outside the gene matches. The CDR3 spans 17 residues. Germline loops: CDR1 LGHNA, CDR2 YNFKEQ.

This CDR3 reads CSAVRLSNQETQYF. For the CDR3, the DNA is TGCAGTGCCGTAAGACTAAGCAACCAAGAGACCCAGTACTTC. The chain employs TRBV20-1 and TRBJ2-5, with D tentatively TRBD2 (5 bases). Germline CDR1 is DFQATT and CDR2 is SNEGSKA (reference sequence). The CDR3 covers 14 residues. V lost 6 bases and J lost 0, with 14 bases in between.

The CDR3, as DNA: TGTGCCAGCAGCTTACAACCTAGCACAGATACGCAGTATTTT. Translating gives CASSLQPSTDTQYF. The V call is TRBV7-3, the J call TRBJ2-3; no clear D. This CDR3 comprises 14 residues. The ends were cut back, 2 bases at V and 0 bases at J, with 6 bases in the middle. Germline V CDR1 and CDR2: SGHTA, FQGTGA. The full variable domain, its missing parts supplied by reference TRBV7-3 and TRBJ2-3, is GAGVSQTPSNKVTEKGKYVELRCDPISGHTALYWYRQSLGQGPEFLIYFQGTGAADDSGLPNDRFFAVRPEGSVSTLKIQRTERGDSAVYLCASSLQPSTDTQYFGPGTRLTVL.

This chain connects TRBV10-3 to TRBJ1-5, with 8 bases aligning to TRBD1. Germline-derived CDR1 and CDR2 are ENHRY and SYGVKD. V gave up 6 bases and J gave up 6 bases; unmatched junction bases: 7. This CDR3 has 14 amino acids. CDR3 sequence reads: CAISGQGGSQPQHF. CDR3 in DNA: TGTGCCATCAGCGGACAGGGTGGGAGTCAGCCCCAGCATTTT.

The V call is TRBV6-1, the J call TRBJ1-2, with no clear D. With 6 bases removed from V and 4 bases from J, the gap between germline ends came to 6 bases. The CDR3 sequence is 11 residues long. The germline gives CDR1 MNHNS, CDR2 SASEGT. In nucleotides, the CDR3 is TGTGCCAGCAGCCAAGTCTATGGCTACACCTTC. Encoded protein: CASSQVYGYTF.

The chain employs TRBV20-1 and TRBJ2-2; 11 nucleotides align to TRBD2. The length of the CDR3 is 14 residues. Losses at the gene ends were 4 bases for V and 4 bases for J; bases not matched to a gene: 2. Germline-derived CDR1 and CDR2 are DFQATT and SNEGSKA (reference sequence). CDR3 DNA sequence: TGCAGTGCTAATAGCGGGAGGGCCACCGGGGAGCTGTTTTTT. Residues: CSANSGRATGELFF.

The V gene is TRBV20-1, the J gene TRBJ2-7; 10 bases agree with TRBD2. The J call could be wrong; TRBJ2-5 is a better fit for the DNA end. Looked up from germline, CDR1 is DFQATT and CDR2 is SNEGSKA (reference sequence). This CDR3 region has 14 residues. The CDR3 here is CSAPSSGSTKTQYF. The CDR3 DNA is TGCAGTGCTCCCTCTAGCGGGAGTACGAAGACCCAGTACTTC.

The V and J genes are TRBV4-2 and TRBJ2-2, with D tentatively TRBD2 (6 bases). With 6 bases removed from V and 2 bases from J, the gap between germline ends came to 16 bases. Germline V CDR1 and CDR2: LGHNA, YNFKEQ. The length of the CDR3 is 16 residues. The CDR3 loop reads CASRKGLSGNTGELFF. CDR3 nucleotides: TGTGCCAGCAGGAAGGGTCTTAGCGGTAACACCGGGGAGCTGTTTTTT.

The chain recombines TRBV15 with TRBJ2-7; 11 bases are shared with TRBD1. This CDR3 comprises 16 residues. V gave up 4 bases and J gave up 7 bases; unmatched junction bases: 12. CDR1 and CDR2 from the germline V gene are LNHNV and YYDKDF (reference sequence). The CDR3 loop reads CATSTYGTGGWNEQYF. As DNA, the CDR3 is TGTGCCACCAGCACGTACGGGACAGGGGGTTGGAATGAGCAGTACTTC.

This chain joins TRBV6-2 or TRBV6-3 and TRBJ2-1; no clear D. The last part of the DNA fits TRBJ2-7 better; the J call may be wrong. Germline loops: CDR1 MNHEY, CDR2 SVGEGT. CDR3 length equals 13 residues. The CDR3 here is CASSSANPHEQYF. The CDR3 coding sequence is TGTGCCAGCAGTAGTGCCAACCCTCACGAGCAGTACTTC.

The chain has TRBV2 and TRBJ2-5; 10 positions agree with TRBD1. Germline V gene sequence: CDR1 SNHLY, CDR2 FYNNEI. The CDR3 sequence is 15 residues long. J gave up 4 bases and V 6 bases, and 8 bases lay outside the gene matches. CDR3 region: CASSIVTGGSETQYF. DNA of the CDR3: TGTGCCAGCAGCATAGTGACAGGGGGCTCAGAGACCCAGTACTTC.

The chain recombines TRBV5-1 with TRBJ2-7; 8 positions match TRBD1. V dropped 4 bases and J dropped 5; count of bases not matched to a gene: 11. The germline CDR1 and CDR2 sequences are SGHRS and YFSETQ. This CDR3 has 15 residues. The CDR3 is CASSPPQGVGNEQYF. In DNA form, the CDR3 reads TGCGCCAGCAGCCCACCACAGGGGGTCGGAAACGAGCAGTACTTC.

There are many counts of this clonotype. The chain recombines TRBV20-1 with TRBJ2-7; 10 bases agree with TRBD2. J lost 4 bases, V lost 6 bases, and 6 bases had no gene match. CDR1 is DFQATT and CDR2 is SNEGSKA in the germline V gene (reference sequence). CDR3 size: 13 residues. The CDR3 DNA follows: TGCAGTGCAGCCAGCGGGAGGGGTTACGAGCAGTACTTC. It specifies CSAASGRGYEQYF.

V usage is TRBV7-2 and J usage is TRBJ2-5; D could derive from TRBD1 or TRBD2 (6 bases each). CDR1 is SGHTA, CDR2 FQGNSA, per germline. V lost 5 bases and J lost 5, with 12 bases in between. This CDR3 comprises 13 residues. CDR3 sequence: CASSGRGRETQYF. The CDR3 DNA sequence: TGTGCCAGCAGCGGAAGGGGGAGGGAGACCCAGTACTTC.

In regard to this clonotype: A much larger clone lies a single base off, so this may be a read error. The chain couples TRBV20-1 to TRBJ2-1; D is unclear. The DNA matches TRBJ2-7 better at its end, which makes the J call doubtful. The CDR3 is 14 amino acids. CDR1 and CDR2 (germline): DFQATT, SNEGSKA (reference sequence). CDR3 DNA sequence: TGCAGTGCTAGGTGGGGAAACTCCTACAATGAGCAGTACTTC. Amino acids: CSARWGNSYNEQYF.